This T cell receptor beta chain was retrieved from a study of blood T cell repertoires in COVID-19. CDR1 is MNHEY, CDR2 SMNVEV, per germline (reference sequence). The ends lost 2 bases at V and 11 bases at J; junction bases unmatched: 5. The CDR3 has 12 residues. TCRdb keeps only in-frame clones here, not all; method: immunoSEQ multiplex PCR. There are 100,000 to 140,000 clones in the sample; roughly 90% occur only once, and approximately 4.9% lies in the top ten. The chain is built from TRBV27 and TRBJ1-2, with 7 bases fitting TRBD1. The sequenced sample was peripheral blood. The TCR originated in a man in his forties or fifties with active or convalescent COVID-19. CDR3 nucleotide sequence: TGTGCCAGCAGTTTAACGGGACAGCCGTACACCTTC. Its protein product is CASSLTGQPYTF.